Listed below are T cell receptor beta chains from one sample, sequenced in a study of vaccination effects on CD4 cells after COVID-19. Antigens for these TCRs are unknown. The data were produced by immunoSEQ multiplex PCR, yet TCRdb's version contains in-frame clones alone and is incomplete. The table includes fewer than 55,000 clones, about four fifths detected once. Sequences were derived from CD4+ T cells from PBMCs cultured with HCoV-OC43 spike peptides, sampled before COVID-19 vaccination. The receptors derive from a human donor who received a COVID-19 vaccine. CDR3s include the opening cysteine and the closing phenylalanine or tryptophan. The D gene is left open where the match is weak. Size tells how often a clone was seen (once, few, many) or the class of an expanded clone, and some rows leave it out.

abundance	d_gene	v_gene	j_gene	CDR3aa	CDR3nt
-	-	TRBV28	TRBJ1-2	CATILSGADYGYTF	TGTGCCACCATTCTATCGGGGGCCGACTATGGCTACACCTTC
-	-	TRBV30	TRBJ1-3	CAWSPTETRNTIYF	TGTGCCTGGAGTCCGACAGAGACTAGAAACACCATATATTTT
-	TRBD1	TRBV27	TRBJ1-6	CASTKTGGLWGSPLHF	TGTGCCAGCACCAAGACAGGGGGTTTATGGGGTTCACCCCTCCACTTT
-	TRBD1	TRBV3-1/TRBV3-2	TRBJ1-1	CASSPNQGGAEAFF	TGTGCCAGCAGTCCAAATCAGGGGGGGGCTGAAGCTTTCTTT
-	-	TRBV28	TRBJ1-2	CASKSEGFYGYTF	TGTGCCAGCAAGTCCGAGGGTTTCTATGGCTACACCTTC
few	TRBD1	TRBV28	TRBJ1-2	CASTSGQGTYGYTF	TGTGCCAGCACCTCTGGACAGGGAACATATGGCTACACCTTC
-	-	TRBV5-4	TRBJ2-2	CASSSGKKANTGELFF	TGTGCCAGCAGCTCGGGGAAAAAGGCTAACACCGGGGAGCTGTTTTTT
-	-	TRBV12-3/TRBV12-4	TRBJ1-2	CASSLRYGYTF	TGTGCCAGCAGTTTACGCTATGGCTACACCTTC
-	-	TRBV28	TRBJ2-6	CASSPSGGSGANVLTF	TGTGCCAGCAGTCCCTCAGGGGGGAGTGGGGCCAACGTCCTGACTTTC
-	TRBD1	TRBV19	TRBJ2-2	CASSPTGSSGELFF	TGTGCCAGTAGTCCGACAGGGTCCTCCGGGGAGCTGTTTTTT
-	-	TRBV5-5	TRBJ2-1	CASSSPPDGSYNEQFF	TGTGCCAGCAGCTCTCCCCCCGATGGCTCCTACAATGAGCAGTTCTTC
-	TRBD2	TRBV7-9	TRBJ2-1	CASSSILAGGYNEQFF	TGTGCCAGCAGCTCGATACTAGCGGGGGGTTACAATGAGCAGTTCTTC
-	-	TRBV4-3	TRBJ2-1	CASSQDSWWGYNEQFF	TGCGCCAGCAGCCAAGACTCCTGGTGGGGGTACAATGAGCAGTTCTTC
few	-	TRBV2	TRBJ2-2	CASSEVPVGELFF	TGTGCCAGCAGTGAAGTCCCCGTAGGGGAGCTGTTTTTT
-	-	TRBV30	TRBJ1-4	CAWSVGGIGEKLFF	TGTGCCTGGAGTGTTGGTGGGATTGGGGAAAAACTGTTTTTT
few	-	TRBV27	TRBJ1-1	CASSLSGGTAFF	TGTGCCAGCAGTTTATCAGGGGGAACGGCTTTCTTT
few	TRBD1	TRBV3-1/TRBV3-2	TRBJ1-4	CASSLRTGGSEKLFF	TGTGCCAGCAGCCTTCGGACAGGAGGGAGTGAAAAACTGTTTTTT
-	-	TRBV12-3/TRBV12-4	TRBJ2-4	CASSPTQGNIQYF	TGTGCCAGCAGTCCTACACAAGGAAACATTCAGTACTTC
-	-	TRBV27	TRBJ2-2	CASRQIRSNTGELFF	TGTGCCAGCCGTCAGATTAGGTCGAACACCGGGGAGCTGTTTTTT
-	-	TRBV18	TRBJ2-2	CASSVYQGTGELFF	TGTGCCAGCTCAGTGTATCAGGGCACCGGGGAGCTGTTTTTT
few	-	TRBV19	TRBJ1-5	CASSIEGSRAGNQPQHF	TGTGCCAGTAGTATAGAAGGGTCCAGGGCGGGCAATCAGCCCCAGCATTTT
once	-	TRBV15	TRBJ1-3	CATSSRETVDSSGNTIYF	TGTGCCACCAGCAGTAGAGAGACAGTGGACAGCTCTGGAAACACCATATATTTT
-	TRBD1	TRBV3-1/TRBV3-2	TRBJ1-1	CASSQAGQGAEAFF	TGTGCCAGCAGCCAAGCGGGACAGGGGGCTGAAGCTTTCTTT
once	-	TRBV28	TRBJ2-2	CASSLLSGANTGELFF	TGTGCCAGCAGCCTACTGTCGGGGGCGAACACCGGGGAGCTGTTTTTT
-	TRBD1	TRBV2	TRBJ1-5	CASSPRTGGGDQPQHF	TGTGCCAGCAGCCCCAGGACAGGGGGCGGCGATCAGCCCCAGCATTTT
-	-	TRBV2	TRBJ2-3	CASSETDTQYF	TGTGCCAGCAGTGAAACAGATACGCAGTATTTT
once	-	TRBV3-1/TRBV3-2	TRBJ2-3	CASSLQTDTQYF	TGTGCCAGCAGCCTACAAACAGATACGCAGTATTTT